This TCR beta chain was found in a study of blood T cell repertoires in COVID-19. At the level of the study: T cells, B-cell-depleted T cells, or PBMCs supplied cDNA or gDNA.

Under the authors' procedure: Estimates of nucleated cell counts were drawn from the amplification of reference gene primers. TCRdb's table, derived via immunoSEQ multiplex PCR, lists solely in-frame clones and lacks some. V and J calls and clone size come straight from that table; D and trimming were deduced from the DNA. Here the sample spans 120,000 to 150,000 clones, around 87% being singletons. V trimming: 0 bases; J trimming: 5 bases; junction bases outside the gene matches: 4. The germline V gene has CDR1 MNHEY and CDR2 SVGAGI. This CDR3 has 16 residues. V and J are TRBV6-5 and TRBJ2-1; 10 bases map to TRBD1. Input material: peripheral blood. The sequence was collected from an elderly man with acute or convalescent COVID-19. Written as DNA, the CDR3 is TGTGCCAGCAGTTACTCCGGGACAGGGGCACACAATGAGCAGTTCTTC. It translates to CASSYSGTGAHNEQFF.